This passage covers 8 T cell receptor beta chains from one sample sequenced in a study of shared clonotypes between healthy human individuals. Assay: immunoSEQ multiplex PCR; the TCRdb copy retains only in-frame clones and omits some. The table lists 2.5 million or so clones, more than 80% of them singletons. The material sequenced was naive CD4+ T cells sorted from blood. Subset in this sample: CD45RA+ positively selected. Receptor source: a man aged 18 to 30 in good health.

This chain links TRBV7-2 with TRBJ2-7, with a tentative D call TRBD1 (5 bases). CDR1 is SGHTA, CDR2 FQGNSA, per germline. This CDR3 contains 14 residues. V lost 1 base and J lost 3, with 10 bases in between. The CDR3 nucleotides are TGTGCCAGCAGCTTAGTGGGCAGGGTCTACGAGCAGTACTTC. Encoded protein: CASSLVGRVYEQYF.

The gene calls are TRBV19 and TRBJ2-7; maybe TRBD1 (5 bases). The CDR3 contains 14 residues. Trimming removed 3 bases from V and 1 base from J, with 10 bases in between. Per germline, CDR1 LNHDA and CDR2 SQIVND (reference sequence). The DNA for the CDR3 is TGTGCCAGTAGTATTGGGGCGCCTTCCTACGAGCAGTACTTC. Translated, it gives CASSIGAPSYEQYF.

This chain links TRBV7-2 with TRBJ2-7; 9 bases agree with TRBD2. The length of the CDR3 is 16 residues. V dropped 3 bases and J dropped 2; count of bases not matched to a gene: 8. CDR1 is SGHTA, CDR2 FQGNSA, per germline. The CDR3 coding sequence is TGTGCCAGCAGCTTCGGTCCTAGCGGGAAAACCTACGAGCAGTACTTC. This translates into CASSFGPSGKTYEQYF.

The chain joins TRBV30 to TRBJ2-5; 7 bases are a match to TRBD2. With V trimmed by 4 bases and J by 0 bases, 2 bases remained unmatched. The CDR3 loop spans 13 amino acids. CDR1 GTSNPN and CDR2 SVGIG come from the germline V gene (reference sequence). The CDR3 loop is CAWTSGYQETQYF. The CDR3 region has the DNA TGTGCCTGGACTAGCGGCTACCAAGAGACCCAGTACTTC.

The CDR3 bases are TGTGCCAGCAGCGGGGGACAGGGACTTAATTCACCCCTCCACTTT. Translation: CASSGGQGLNSPLHF. The chain is built from TRBV9 and TRBJ1-6, with 9 bases lining up with TRBD1. CDR1 and CDR2 (germline): SGDLS, YYNGEE. With 3 bases clipped from V and 6 bases from J, the junction kept 4 bases outside the gene matches. The CDR3 loop spans 15 amino acids.

For this clone: The same CDR3 can be traced to other DNA sequences in this sample. This chain uses TRBV5-1 with TRBJ2-3; D unresolved. The germline V gene has CDR1 SGHRS and CDR2 YFSETQ. Trimming removed 2 bases at V and 0 bases at J, with 7 bases between. The CDR3 spans 14 residues. The CDR3 loop reads CASSFGSSTDTQYF. CDR3 DNA: TGCGCCAGCAGCTTCGGTTCTAGCACAGATACGCAGTATTTT.

The chain recombines TRBV6-5 with TRBJ1-1; D uncertain. V lost 7 bases and J 1 base, leaving 13 bases between the germline ends. Germline CDR1 MNHEY, CDR2 SVGAGI. The CDR3 runs 14 residues. CDR3 protein: CASTLGSGNTEAFF. The CDR3 DNA follows: TGTGCCAGCACTCTCGGATCCGGGAACACTGAAGCTTTCTTT.

This clone was recorded only once. J is TRBJ1-1 and V is TRBV11-2; no reliable D call. Trimming pared 1 base from V and 4 bases from J, leaving 13 bases between. CDR1 is SGHAT and CDR2 is FQNNGV in the germline V gene. The CDR3 contains 15 residues. CDR3 protein: CASSLVGVKVTEAFF. The DNA of the CDR3 is TGTGCCAGCAGCTTAGTCGGGGTAAAGGTCACTGAAGCTTTCTTT.